This T cell receptor beta chain derives from a study of beta chain features in type 1 diabetes. V lost 4 bases, J lost 11 bases, and 12 bases lay in between. Germline CDR1 is SGHAT and CDR2 is FQNNGV. The length of the CDR3 is 12 residues. Findings of the study overall: Within each of all four CD4+ subsets, Type 1 diabetes patients had TCRB CDR3s that were moderately but significantly shorter.

This clone was detected only a few times. The target antigen is unknown. The authors reverse transcribed all of the isolated RNA, so sequencing captured expressed TCRB transcripts. Read counts averaged around 3.6 million for samples of naive, central memory and regulatory T cells. Method: immunoSEQ multiplex PCR; TCRdb's copy keeps in-frame clones and lacks some. This sample carries about 260,000 clones, about a fifth of them seen once, and the ten largest clones take 0.028%. Sorting of CD4+ naive, central memory, regulatory and stem cell-like memory cells was performed via CD45RO/CCR7/CD25/CD127/CD95/CD27.

Sequenced material: naive CD4+ T cells from blood. The rearrangement joins TRBV11-2 to TRBJ2-1; the D gene is possibly TRBD1 (6 bases). The sequence was collected from a woman between 35 and 50 years old with type 1 diabetes. The DNA of the CDR3 is TGTGCCAGCAGCTCTGGTTGGGGGCAGCAGTTCTTC. Translated, it gives CASSSGWGQQFF.